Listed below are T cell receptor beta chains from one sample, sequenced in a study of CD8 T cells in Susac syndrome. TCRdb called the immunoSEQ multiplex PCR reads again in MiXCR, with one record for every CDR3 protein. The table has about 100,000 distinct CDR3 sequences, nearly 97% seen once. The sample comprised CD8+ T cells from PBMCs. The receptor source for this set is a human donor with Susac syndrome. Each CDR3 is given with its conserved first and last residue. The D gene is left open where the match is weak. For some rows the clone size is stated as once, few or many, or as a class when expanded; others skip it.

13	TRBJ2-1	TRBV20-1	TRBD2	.	TGCAGTGCTACCGGGACTAGCGGGAATGAGCAGTTCTTC	CSATGTSGNEQFF
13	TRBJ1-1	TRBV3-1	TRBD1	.	TGTGCCAGCAGCCAAAGACAGGGGCTTGAAGCTTTCTTT	CASSQRQGLEAFF
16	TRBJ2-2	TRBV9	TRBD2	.	TGTGCCAGCAGCGGGGGGACTAGCCGAGCGGGCGGGGAGCTGTTTTTT	CASSGGTSRAGGELFF
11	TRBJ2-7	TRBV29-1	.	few	TGCAGCGTTAAGGGATCCTACGAGCAGTACTTC	CSVKGSYEQYF
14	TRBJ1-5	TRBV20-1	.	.	TGCAGTGCACAGGTAAAAGGTTTCGATCAGCCCCAGCATTTT	CSAQVKGFDQPQHF
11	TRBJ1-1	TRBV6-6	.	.	TGTGCCAGCAGTTCATACACTGAAGCTTTCTTT	CASSSYTEAFF
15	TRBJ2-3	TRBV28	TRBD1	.	TGTGCCAGCAGTTCCCTGGACAGGACCACAGATACGCAGTATTTT	CASSSLDRTTDTQYF
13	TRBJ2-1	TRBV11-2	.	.	TGTGCCAGCAGCTTAGGGGGAGCGGATGAGCAGTTCTTC	CASSLGGADEQFF
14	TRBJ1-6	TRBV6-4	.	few	TGTGCCAGCAGTGAGTCGGGTGATGTACGGCCCCTCCACTTT	CASSESGDVRPLHF
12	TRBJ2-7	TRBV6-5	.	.	TGTGCCAGCTCCTCTACGTCGTACGAGCAGTACTTC	CASSSTSYEQYF
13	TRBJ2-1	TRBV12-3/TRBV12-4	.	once	TGTGCCTGCACGGATGGGGCTCACAATGAGCAGTTCTTC	CACTDGAHNEQFF
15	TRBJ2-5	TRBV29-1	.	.	TGCAGCGTTCAGACTCAATTACAGCTACAAGAGACCCAGTACTTC	CSVQTQLQLQETQYF
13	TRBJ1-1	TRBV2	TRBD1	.	TGTGCCAGAGCAGGGGGCTTGAACACTGAAGCTTTCTTT	CARAGGLNTEAFF
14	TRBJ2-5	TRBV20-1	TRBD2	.	TGCAGTGCTAGGGCGGGGGAGGTTCAAGAGACCCAGTACTTC	CSARAGEVQETQYF
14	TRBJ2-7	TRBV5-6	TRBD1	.	TGTGCCAGCAGCTTGAGGACAGGGATCCACGAGCAGTACTTC	CASSLRTGIHEQYF
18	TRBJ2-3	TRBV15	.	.	TGTGCCACCAGCAGAGATCGCGGCAGACTACGCGGCACAGATACGCAGTATTTT	CATSRDRGRLRGTDTQYF
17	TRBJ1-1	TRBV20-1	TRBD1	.	TGCAGTGCCCGAATCACAGGGGGGGGGAGCATGAACACTGAAGCTTTCTTT	CSARITGGGSMNTEAFF
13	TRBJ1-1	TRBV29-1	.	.	TGCAGCGTTGCGGGACCGAGGGGCACTGAAGCTTTCTTT	CSVAGPRGTEAFF
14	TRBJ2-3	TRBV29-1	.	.	TGCAGCGTTGAAAGAGCGGCGATCACAGATACGCAGTATTTT	CSVERAAITDTQYF
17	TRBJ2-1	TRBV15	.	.	TGTGCCACCAGCCGATTGTTCGAGTTAGGGATGTTTAGTGAGCAGTTCTTC	CATSRLFELGMFSEQFF
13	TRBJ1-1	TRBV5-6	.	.	TGTGCCAGCAGCCCAACCATGAACACTGAAGCTTTCTTT	CASSPTMNTEAFF
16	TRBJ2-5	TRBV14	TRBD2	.	TGTGCCAGCAGCCGGACGGGACTAGCGGGAGTTGAGACCCAGTACTTC	CASSRTGLAGVETQYF
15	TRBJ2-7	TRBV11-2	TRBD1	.	TGTGCCAGCAGCCGTGGACAGGGTGCTTCCTACGAGCAGTACTTC	CASSRGQGASYEQYF
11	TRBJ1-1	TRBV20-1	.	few	TGCAGTGCTAGGCAGAACACTGAAGCTTTCTTT	CSARQNTEAFF
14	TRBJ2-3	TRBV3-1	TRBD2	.	TGTGCCAGCAGCCAAGAAAGGCGGGGGACTACGCAGTATTTT	CASSQERRGTTQYF
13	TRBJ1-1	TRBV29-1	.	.	TGCAGCGTTGAGACGAGGGCCAACACTGAAGCTTTCTTT	CSVETRANTEAFF
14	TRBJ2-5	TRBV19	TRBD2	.	TGTGCCAGTAGTATAGAACTAGCGGAAGAGACCCAGTACTTC	CASSIELAEETQYF
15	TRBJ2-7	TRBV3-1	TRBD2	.	TGTGCCAGCAGCCAAATAGCGGGTGCTGGATACGAGCAGTACTTC	CASSQIAGAGYEQYF
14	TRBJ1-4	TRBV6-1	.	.	TGTGCCAGCAGTGAACGAGGAGTTGATGAAAAACTGTTTTTT	CASSERGVDEKLFF
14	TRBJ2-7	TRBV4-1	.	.	TGCGCCAGCAGCCAATCCTCTAGCTCCTACGAGCAGTACTTC	CASSQSSSSYEQYF
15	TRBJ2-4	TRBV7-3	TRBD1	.	TGTGCCAGCAGCTCCACCGGGACAGGAGGGGGCATTCAGTACTTC	CASSSTGTGGGIQYF
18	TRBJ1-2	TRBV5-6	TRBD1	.	TGTGCCAGCAGCTTGTACCCGGCATGGGACAGCACTAACTATGGCTACACCTTC	CASSLYPAWDSTNYGYTF
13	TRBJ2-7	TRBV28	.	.	TGTGCCAGCAGTTTATCAAACCTTATGGAGCAGTACTTC	CASSLSNLMEQYF
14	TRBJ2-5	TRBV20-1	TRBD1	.	TGCAGTGCTAGAGATCCAGGGGGCGCAGAGACCCAGTACTTC	CSARDPGGAETQYF
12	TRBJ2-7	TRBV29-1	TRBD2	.	TGCAGCGTTCTCCCCTGGGGGGGGGAGCAGTACTTC	CSVLPWGGEQYF
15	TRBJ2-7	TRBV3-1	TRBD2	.	TGTGCCAGCAGCGTTAGCGGGGGCCACTCCTACGAGCAGTACTTC	CASSVSGGHSYEQYF
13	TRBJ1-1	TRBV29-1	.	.	TGCAGCGTTGGTGGGGGATTTGACACTGAAGCTTTCTTT	CSVGGGFDTEAFF
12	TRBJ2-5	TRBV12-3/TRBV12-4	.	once	TGTGCCAGCAGTTTTAGGTGGGAGACCCAGTACTTC	CASSFRWETQYF
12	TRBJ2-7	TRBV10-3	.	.	TGTGCCATCAGTGATAACTCCTACGAGCAGTACTTC	CAISDNSYEQYF
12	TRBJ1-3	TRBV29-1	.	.	TGCAGCGTTGTAGCCCCTCAAAACACCATATATTTT	CSVVAPQNTIYF
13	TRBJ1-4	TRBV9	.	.	TGTGCCAGCAGCCCGGACGAAAATGAAAAACTGTTTTTT	CASSPDENEKLFF
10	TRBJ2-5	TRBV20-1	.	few	TGCAGTGCTAGGGGGGAGACCCAGTACTTC	CSARGETQYF